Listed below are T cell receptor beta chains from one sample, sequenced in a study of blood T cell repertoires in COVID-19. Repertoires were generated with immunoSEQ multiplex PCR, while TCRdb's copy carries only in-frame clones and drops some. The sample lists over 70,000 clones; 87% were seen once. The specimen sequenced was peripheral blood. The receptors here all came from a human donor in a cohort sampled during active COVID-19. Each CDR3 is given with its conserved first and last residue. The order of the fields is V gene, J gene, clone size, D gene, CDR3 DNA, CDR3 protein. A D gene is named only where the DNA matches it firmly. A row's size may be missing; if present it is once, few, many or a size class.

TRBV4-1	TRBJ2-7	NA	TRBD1	TGCGCCAGCAGCGAATTAGACAGGGGGCACTACGAGCAGTACTTC	CASSELDRGHYEQYF
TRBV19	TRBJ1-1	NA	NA	TGTGCCAGTAGGGAGCGGGGCGACACTGAAGCTTTCTTT	CASRERGDTEAFF
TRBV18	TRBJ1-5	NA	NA	TGTGCCAGCTCCCCCGGTACCTCGGAGCCCCAGCATTTT	CASSPGTSEPQHF
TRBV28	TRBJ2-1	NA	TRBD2	TGTGCCAGCATAGGAGCGGGAGGAAGCAATGAGCAGTTCTTC	CASIGAGGSNEQFF
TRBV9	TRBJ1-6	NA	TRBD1	TGTGCCAGCAGCGTAGAAAGACAGGGGAACCTCCACTTT	CASSVERQGNLHF
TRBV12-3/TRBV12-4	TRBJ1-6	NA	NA	TGTGCCAGCAGGGGAGGGGTGGGTTCACCCCTCCACTTT	CASRGGVGSPLHF
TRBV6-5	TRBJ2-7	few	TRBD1	TGTGCCACCATCGGACAGGCTTCCTACGAGCAGTACTTC	CATIGQASYEQYF
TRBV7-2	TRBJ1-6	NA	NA	TGTGCCAGCAGCTCGCAGGGTCGGGTAGATAATTCACCCCTCCACTTT	CASSSQGRVDNSPLHF
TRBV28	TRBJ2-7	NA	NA	TGTGCCAGCACTTCCCGACTAGATGTCGAGCAGTACTTC	CASTSRLDVEQYF
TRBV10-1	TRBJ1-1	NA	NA	TGCGCCAGCAGTTCAGAGACAGGGAACACTGAAGCTTTCTTT	CASSSETGNTEAFF
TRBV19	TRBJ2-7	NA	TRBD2	TGTGCCAGTAGTATAAGCGGGACCTACGAGCAGTACTTC	CASSISGTYEQYF
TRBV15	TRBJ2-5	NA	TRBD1	TGTGCCACCAGGGGTGGGGGGACAGGGTTCCGTCAAGAGACCCAGTACTTC	CATRGGGTGFRQETQYF